Sequencing of this T cell receptor beta chain was carried out in a study of T cells after yellow fever vaccination. Regarding the study as a whole: Reappearing after the booster were most of the clones from primary vaccination (less than 97% CD4, 70% to 90% CD8).

V lost 1 base, J lost 3 bases, and 18 bases lay in between. Germline CDR1 and CDR2: DFQATT and SNEGSKA (reference sequence). This CDR3 is built from 16 residues. This clonotype was counted at least ten times. Its antigen is still unknown. Each CDR3 protein gets one entry after TCRdb re-called the 5' RACE reads with MiXCR. This table holds 450,000 to 600,000 distinct CDR3 sequences, about a sixth found once. This chain uses TRBV20-1 with TRBJ1-1; D is perhaps TRBD1 (5 bases). Sequenced material: PBMCs, taken less than 6 days after the first yellow fever vaccination. This TCR came from a man aged 18-30 years who received the YFV17D yellow fever vaccine. The CDR3 region has the DNA TGCAGTGCTAGAGTGCCCCATTGGGGGGGTGACACTGAAGCTTTCTTT. Translation gives CSARVPHWGGDTEAFF.